Below are 8 T cell receptor beta chains sequenced from a single sample in a study of T cells of healthy individuals. TCRdb re-called the 5' RACE reads with MiXCR, one entry per CDR3 protein. The table includes 40,000 to 60,000 distinct CDR3 sequences, about 14% detected once. The receptors here all came from a human donor in good health.

This clonotype was observed a few times. CDR3 DNA: TGTGCCAGCAGCTTGACTAGCGGGACAGATACGCAGTATTTT. It yields the protein CASSLTSGTDTQYF. V and J are TRBV7-9 and TRBJ2-3, with 10 bases matching TRBD2. Germline V gene data show CDR1 as SEHNR and CDR2 as FQNEAQ (reference sequence). V trimming: 3 bases; J trimming: 3 bases; junction bases outside the gene matches: 0. This CDR3 contains 14 residues.

This clonotype was recorded at least ten times. This rearrangement joins TRBV12-3 or TRBV12-4 to TRBJ1-4; the D gene is possibly TRBD1 (5 bases). With 7 bases removed from V and 6 bases from J, the gap between germline ends came to 15 bases. The CDR3 is 14 amino acids. Here the CDR3 DNA reads TGTGCCAGCACCCGCGGGGGTATTGATGAAAAACTGTTTTTT. It codes for CASTRGGIDEKLFF.

This rearrangement joins TRBV6-2 or TRBV6-3 to TRBJ2-3; 12 bases agree with TRBD1. Germline values: CDR1 MNHEY, CDR2 SVGEGT. The CDR3 loop spans 15 amino acids. The J segment lost 4 bases and the V segment lost 5 bases, leaving 4 bases of the junction unmatched. The CDR3 nucleotides read TGTGCCAGCAGTAAGGGACAGGGGGCCGCAGATACGCAGTATTTT. Residues: CASSKGQGAADTQYF.

This clonotype was detected only a few times. The chain uses TRBV12-3 or TRBV12-4 and TRBJ1-2; weak D call: TRBD1 (5 bases). Between the trimmed V and J ends, which lost 2 bases and 5 bases, there was a span of 12 bases. The CDR3 is 14 amino acids. The DNA for the CDR3 is TGTGCCAGCAGTTTAAGAGGGGATGGGTATGGCTACACCTTC. It specifies CASSLRGDGYGYTF.

A few counts support this clonotype. V and J are TRBV6-2 or TRBV6-3 and TRBJ2-1, with 9 bases identical to TRBD2. V lost 7 bases to trimming and J lost 4 bases; unmatched junction nucleotides: 8. Germline V lookup: CDR1 MNHEY, CDR2 SVGEGT. The CDR3 spans 15 residues. In DNA, the CDR3 is TGTGCCAGCATCCTTAGCGGGGGTGGATACAATGAGCAGTTCTTC. Its translation: CASILSGGGYNEQFF.

At least ten counts were recorded for this clonotype. The chain uses TRBV7-8 and TRBJ2-3; tentatively, D is TRBD2 (5 bases). Trimming shortened V by 3 bases and J by 9 bases, and 16 bases separated the two germline ends. CDR1 and CDR2 (germline): SGHVS, FQNEAQ. The CDR3 runs 14 residues. CDR3 loop: CASSFEGLARTQYF. In DNA, the CDR3 is TGTGCCAGCAGCTTCGAGGGCCTCGCGCGAACGCAGTATTTT.

This clonotype was picked up a small number of times. J is TRBJ1-2 and V is TRBV10-3, with a possible D match to TRBD1 (5 bases). CDR3 length equals 14 residues. Germline CDR1 is ENHRY and CDR2 is SYGVKD. The germline V and J ends were trimmed by 7 bases and 7 bases, with 19 bases remaining between them. The CDR3 nucleotides are TGTGCCATCAACGATGGGCAGGGAAGGAGTGGCTACACCTTC. It yields the protein CAINDGQGRSGYTF.

V usage is TRBV19 and J usage is TRBJ2-4; D unclear. Per the germline V gene, CDR1 is LNHDA and CDR2 is SQIVND (reference sequence). The CDR3 spans 17 residues. V was cut by 3 bases and J by 1 base, with 16 bases left in between. This CDR3 reads CASSIKRRMNAKNIQYF. In DNA form, the CDR3 reads TGTGCCAGTAGTATTAAGAGGCGGATGAACGCCAAAAACATTCAGTACTTC. The variable domain in full, completed from reference TRBV19 and TRBJ2-4, reads DGGITQSPKYLFRKEGQNVTLSCEQNLNHDAMYWYRQDPGQGLRLIYYSQIVNDFQKGDIAEGYSVSREKKESFPLTVTSAQKNPTAFYLCASSIKRRMNAKNIQYFGAGTRLSVL.